This T cell receptor (beta chain) was sequenced for a study of T-cell reconstitution after alpha-beta-depleted transplantation in children. The CDR3 is made up of 14 amino acids. Germline V lookup: CDR1 SGHDT, CDR2 YYEEEE. The germline V and J ends were trimmed by 4 bases and 5 bases, with 13 bases remaining between them. Unique molecular identifiers were incorporated when the TCRbeta library was constructed. TCRdb re-called the PCR reads with MiXCR, one entry per CDR3 protein. The table lists about 610,000 distinct CDR3 sequences, about 10% of them singletons. In this sample, this clonotype turned up many times.

V and J are TRBV5-6 and TRBJ2-1; D call uncertain. The source material was PBMCs from the stem cell graft donor, sampled from the stem cell graft. The TCR sequence derives from a human donor who donated a stem cell graft to a child with acute myeloid leukemia. For the CDR3, the DNA is TGTGCCAGCAGCCCGAGTTTCCCGGACAATGAGCAGTTCTTC. It codes for CASSPSFPDNEQFF.